One sample yielded the 2 T cell receptor beta chains listed below, sequenced in a study of blood T cell repertoires in COVID-19. Method: immunoSEQ multiplex PCR; TCRdb's copy keeps in-frame clones and lacks some. Of 250,000 or so clones in the sample, more than 80% were seen once. The sample comprised peripheral blood. Source of these receptors: a woman in her twenties or thirties with active or convalescent COVID-19.

This chain joins TRBV14 and TRBJ1-6; D might be TRBD1 (6 bases). The CDR3 length is 13 residues. V lost 4 bases, J lost 12 bases, and 13 bases lay in between. Germline lookup yields CDR1 SGHDN and CDR2 FVKESK. This CDR3 reads CASSPRTVGPLHF. The CDR3 DNA follows: TGTGCCAGCAGCCCAAGGACAGTGGGACCCCTCCACTTT.

V usage is TRBV20-1 and J usage is TRBJ1-5; D ambiguous. CDR3 size: 10 residues. Germline V lookup: CDR1 DFQATT, CDR2 SNEGSKA (reference sequence). The germline V and J ends were trimmed by 2 bases and 11 bases, with 7 bases remaining between them. DNA of the CDR3: TGCAGTGCTAGACTCGGGTCCCAGCATTTT. It yields the protein CSARLGSQHF.